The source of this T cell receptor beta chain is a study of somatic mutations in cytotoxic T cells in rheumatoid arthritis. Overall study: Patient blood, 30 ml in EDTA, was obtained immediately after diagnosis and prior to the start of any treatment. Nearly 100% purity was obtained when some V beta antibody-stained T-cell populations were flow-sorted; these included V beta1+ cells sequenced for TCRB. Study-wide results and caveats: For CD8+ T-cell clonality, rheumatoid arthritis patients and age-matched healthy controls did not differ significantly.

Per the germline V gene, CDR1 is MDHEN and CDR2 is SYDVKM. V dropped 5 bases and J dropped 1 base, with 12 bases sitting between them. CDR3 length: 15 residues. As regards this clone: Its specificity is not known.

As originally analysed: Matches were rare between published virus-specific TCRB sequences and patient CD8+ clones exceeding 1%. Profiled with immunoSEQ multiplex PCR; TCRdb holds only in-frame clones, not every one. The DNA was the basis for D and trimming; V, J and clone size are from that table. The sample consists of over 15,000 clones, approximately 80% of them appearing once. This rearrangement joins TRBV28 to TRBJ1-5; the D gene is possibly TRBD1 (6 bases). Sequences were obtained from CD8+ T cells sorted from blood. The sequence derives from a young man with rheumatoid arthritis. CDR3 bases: TGTGCCAGCAGTAATTACAGGGTGAGCAATCAGCCCCAGCATTTT. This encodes CASSNYRVSNQPQHF.